The 32 T cell receptor beta chains below all came from one sample that was sequenced in a study of cytomegalovirus exposure and HLA in healthy donors. This table comes from immunoSEQ multiplex PCR, and its TCRdb copy is limited to in-frame clones, with some not included. The sample holds about 220,000 clones, about 83% seen once. The sequenced material came from PBMCs. The receptors shown here come from a man younger than 35 in good health and CMV-seronegative.

The rearrangement uses TRBV7-2 and TRBJ1-1, with 7 bases that match TRBD1. Trimming at V came to 2 bases and at J to 10 bases, leaving 4 bases not matched to a gene. The germline CDR1 and CDR2 sequences are SGHTA and FQGNSA. The CDR3 has 12 residues. CDR3 bases: TGTGCCAGCAGCTTAAGGGACAGCGGAGCTTTCTTT. Amino acid sequence: CASSLRDSGAFF.

The V call is TRBV2, the J call TRBJ2-1, with 13 bases fitting TRBD2. CDR3 length: 15 amino acids. The germline V gene encodes CDR1 SNHLY and CDR2 FYNNEI. V dropped 6 bases and J dropped 7; count of bases not matched to a gene: 6. CDR3 loop: CASRMTSGGPNEQFF. DNA for the CDR3: TGTGCCAGCAGGATGACTAGCGGGGGGCCTAATGAGCAGTTCTTC.

J is TRBJ2-1 and V is TRBV4-3; D gene uncertain. V shed 0 bases and J shed 2 bases, with 11 bases lying between them. Per germline, CDR1 LGHNA and CDR2 YSLEER. The CDR3 runs to 16 residues. The CDR3, as DNA: TGCGCCAGCAGCCAAGATAGTACTGAACCCTACAATGAGCAGTTCTTC. It translates to CASSQDSTEPYNEQFF.

This chain connects TRBV21-1 to TRBJ1-6. TRBV21-1 is recorded as a pseudogene. This CDR3 spans 19 amino acids. The chain's CDR3 is CASSKAISRGGLADSPLHF. In nucleotides, the CDR3 is TGTGCCAGCAGCAAAGCGATTTCAAGGGGAGGTCTGGCGGATTCACCCCTCCACTTT.

This chain connects TRBV7-3 to TRBJ1-1, with 9 positions matching TRBD1. J was trimmed by 4 bases and V by 0 bases; bases with no gene match: 0. CDR3 length: 14 amino acids. Germline CDR1 is SGHTA and CDR2 is FQGTGA. In DNA form, the CDR3 reads TGTGCCAGCAGCTTAACGGGACAGGGCACTGAAGCTTTCTTT. Translated, it gives CASSLTGQGTEAFF.

The chain combines TRBV11-2 with TRBJ2-1; 13 bases are a match to TRBD2. Germline V CDR1 and CDR2: SGHAT, FQNNGV. This CDR3 has 17 residues. Germline trimming cut 4 bases from V and 6 bases from J; bases unmatched to any gene: 9. CDR3 sequence: CASSSALTSGRANEQFF. For the CDR3, the DNA is TGTGCCAGCAGCTCGGCGTTAACTAGCGGGAGGGCCAATGAGCAGTTCTTC.

The genes are TRBV13 and TRBJ1-2, with D maybe TRBD1 (6 bases). Germline V gene lookup returns CDR1 PRHDT and CDR2 FYEKMQ (reference sequence). The V end was cut by 2 bases, the J end by 5 bases, with 18 bases between. This CDR3 is 16 amino acids long. The CDR3 DNA is TGTGCCAGCAGCTTATCTGCTTCGGGACACCGTTATGGCTACACCTTC. Translated, it gives CASSLSASGHRYGYTF.

The CDR3 spells CASTNLLGLTETQYF. The CDR3 DNA reads as TGTGCCAGCACCAACTTACTCGGACTAACAGAGACCCAGTACTTC. This chain joins TRBV7-9 and TRBJ2-5; TRBD2 might be the D (6 bases). The V gene lost 7 bases and the J gene lost 4 bases, with 19 bases spanning the gap. The CDR3 spans 15 residues. Germline CDR1 and CDR2: SEHNR and FQNEAQ (reference sequence).

The CDR3 region is CASRPEMGGGYEQYF. CDR3 in DNA: TGCGCCAGCAGGCCCGAGATGGGGGGAGGATACGAGCAGTACTTC. The chain uses TRBV5-1 and TRBJ2-7, with D tentatively TRBD2 (6 bases). V lost 5 bases to trimming and J lost 4 bases, with 19 bases between them. Germline V gives CDR1 SGHRS, CDR2 YFSETQ. The CDR3 totals 15 residues.

The gene calls are TRBV7-2 and TRBJ2-1; D is unresolved. Germline values: CDR1 SGHTA, CDR2 FQGNSA. V lost 3 bases and J lost 4, with 4 bases in between. This CDR3 is 12 amino acids long. The CDR3 region is CASSFNYNEQFF. CDR3 DNA: TGTGCCAGCAGCTTTAATTACAATGAGCAGTTCTTC.

This chain links TRBV5-4 with TRBJ1-1; 7 positions agree with TRBD1. The germline CDR1 and CDR2 sequences are SGHNT and YYREEE (reference sequence). The CDR3 covers 13 residues. Losses at the gene ends were 5 bases for V and 5 bases for J; bases not matched to a gene: 6. The CDR3 DNA reads TGTGCCAGCAGTCCGACAGGGACTACTGAAGCTTTCTTT. Protein: CASSPTGTTEAFF.

The chain recombines TRBV10-3 with TRBJ2-7; maybe TRBD1 (6 bases). This CDR3 is 14 amino acids long. V was cut by 3 bases and J by 2 bases, with 11 bases left in between. Looked up from germline, CDR1 is ENHRY and CDR2 is SYGVKD. Here the CDR3 DNA reads TGTGCCATCAGTGATGGACAGAAAACCTACGAGCAGTACTTC. Translated: CAISDGQKTYEQYF.

V usage is TRBV9 and J usage is TRBJ2-7; D is unclear. This CDR3 region has 15 residues. V lost 0 bases and J lost 0, with 10 bases in between. In germline, CDR1 is SGDLS, CDR2 YYNGEE. The CDR3 nucleotides read TGTGCCAGCAGCGTAGGAAAGGAGCTCTCCTACGAGCAGTACTTC. Translated: CASSVGKELSYEQYF.

The chain employs TRBV7-6 and TRBJ2-7; D possibly corresponds to TRBD2 (5 bases). V was clipped by 4 bases and J by 1 base, with 14 bases between them. CDR3 size: 15 residues. The germline V gene encodes CDR1 SGHVS and CDR2 FNYEAQ. This CDR3 reads CASSSDSGVSYEQYF. The CDR3 DNA reads as TGTGCCAGCAGCTCGGACTCTGGGGTTTCCTACGAGCAGTACTTC.

This clone showed up just once. The chain uses TRBV7-2 and TRBJ2-1; tentative D call: TRBD2 (5 bases). Trimming stripped 7 bases from V and 10 bases from J, with 23 bases between. The CDR3 has 15 residues. Germline V gene data show CDR1 as SGHTA and CDR2 as FQGNSA. In DNA form, the CDR3 reads TGTGCCAGCACCCAATTGAGTGGACCTAGCTGGGAGCAGTTCTTC. Its protein is CASTQLSGPSWEQFF. The complete variable domain, with remaining parts taken from reference TRBV7-2 and TRBJ2-1, reads GAGVSQSPSNKVTEKGKDVELRCDPISGHTALYWYRQSLGQGLEFLIYFQGNSAPDKSGLPSDRFSAERTGGSVSTLTIQRTQQEDSAVYLCASTQLSGPSWEQFFGPGTRLTVL.

The chain has TRBV4-1 and TRBJ1-4; D is ambiguous. The V end lost 1 base, the J end lost 2 bases, and 8 bases lay between the germline ends. CDR3 length: 15 residues. CDR1 and CDR2 (germline): MGHRA, YSYEKL. DNA of the CDR3: TGCGCCAGCAGCCAAGTCGGAGGGACTAATGAAAAACTGTTTTTT. Translating it yields CASSQVGGTNEKLFF.

This chain joins TRBV28 and TRBJ2-2, with 7 positions matching TRBD1. V dropped 8 bases and J dropped 1; count of bases not matched to a gene: 7. Germline V CDR1 and CDR2: MDHEN, SYDVKM. This CDR3 spans 15 amino acids. The CDR3 DNA is TGTGCCAGCGGCCGGGCAGGGGGGAACACCGGGGAGCTGTTTTTT. It yields the protein CASGRAGGNTGELFF. Full variable domain (outside the CDR3, taken from reference TRBV28 and TRBJ2-2): DVKVTQSSRYLVKRTGEKVFLECVQDMDHENMFWYRQDPGLGLRLIYFSYDVKMKEKGDIPEGYSVSREKKERFSLILESASTNQTSMYLCASGRAGGNTGELFFGEGSRLTVL.

The chain joins TRBV19 to TRBJ1-2; a possible D gene is TRBD1 (5 bases). Germline assignment: CDR1 LNHDA and CDR2 SQIVND (reference sequence). Trimming took off 7 bases at V and 1 base at J, with 16 bases between the two ends. CDR3 length: 15 residues. The CDR3 coding sequence is TGTGCCAGTAAGGAAGGGGCCTCCCTTAACTATGGCTACACCTTC. It codes for CASKEGASLNYGYTF.

CDR3 protein: CASSEYRGARGRNEQYF. The CDR3 coding sequence is TGCGCCAGCAGTGAGTATCGAGGCGCCAGGGGGCGTAACGAGCAGTACTTC. This chain joins TRBV10-2 and TRBJ2-7, with 8 nucleotides matching TRBD1. CDR3 size: 17 residues. Germline values: CDR1 WSHSY, CDR2 SAAADI. Losses at the gene ends were 1 base for V and 5 bases for J; bases not matched to a gene: 13.

This sequence joins TRBV7-9 and TRBJ2-7; 7 bases are a match to TRBD2. The germline V gene has CDR1 SEHNR and CDR2 FQNEAQ (reference sequence). This CDR3 comprises 15 residues. Unmatched junction bases numbered 7, after V lost 2 bases and J lost 3 bases. The CDR3 protein is CASSLLWGEGYEQYF. As DNA, the CDR3 is TGTGCCAGCAGCTTACTTTGGGGGGAGGGCTACGAGCAGTACTTC.

The chain is built from TRBV4-2 and TRBJ2-7; 9 nucleotides match TRBD2. V shed 1 base and J 5 bases; nucleotides not matched to a gene: 9. Germline V gene sequence: CDR1 LGHNA, CDR2 YNFKEQ. This CDR3 region has 16 residues. DNA for the CDR3: TGTGCCAGCAGCCAAGTTGGCGGGAGGGCCGTCAACGAGCAGTACTTC. It yields the protein CASSQVGGRAVNEQYF.

V gene TRBV28 combines with J gene TRBJ1-5; a weak D match, TRBD1 (6 bases). The V gene lost 6 bases and the J gene lost 0 bases, with 18 bases spanning the gap. Germline CDR1 reads MDHEN; CDR2 reads SYDVKM. The CDR3 consists of 17 residues. CDR3 region: CASRRFYRDNSNQPQHF. CDR3 in DNA: TGTGCCAGCAGGCGCTTCTACAGGGATAATAGCAATCAGCCCCAGCATTTT.

V gene TRBV19 combines with J gene TRBJ1-1; TRBD1 matches at 9 bases. Trimming cost V 4 bases and J 5 bases; bases outside gene matches: 11. The CDR3 runs to 16 residues. Germline CDR1 is LNHDA and CDR2 is SQIVND (reference sequence). CDR3 in DNA: TGTGCCAGTAGTAACCCGGGACAGGGATCTCGAACTGAAGCTTTCTTT. Translation: CASSNPGQGSRTEAFF.

The chain combines TRBV28 with TRBJ1-5; TRBD1 matches 7 bases. The CDR3 consists of 15 residues. V trimming: 6 bases; J trimming: 7 bases; junction bases outside the gene matches: 12. Germline CDR1 reads MDHEN; CDR2 reads SYDVKM. CDR3 sequence (DNA): TGTGCCAGCAGCCGGGCCAGGGGGAGGAGGCAGCCCCAGCATTTT. Translating gives CASSRARGRRQPQHF.

The chain couples TRBV18 to TRBJ2-1, with a tentative D call TRBD2 (6 bases). Germline CDR1 is KGHSH and CDR2 is LQKENI. The CDR3 is made up of 15 amino acids. V was pared by 2 bases and J by 2 bases, with 10 bases between. This CDR3 is CASSPGTRTYNEQFF. CDR3 in DNA: TGTGCCAGCTCACCAGGGACTCGTACCTACAATGAGCAGTTCTTC.

This clone turned up a few times. Distinct nucleotide sequences in the sample also encode this CDR3. This chain uses TRBV4-3 with TRBJ2-3; D is possibly TRBD2 (5 bases). Germline lookup yields CDR1 LGHNA and CDR2 YSLEER. The CDR3 contains 15 residues. The V end lost 1 base, the J end lost 5 bases, and 13 bases lay between the germline ends. The chain's CDR3 is CASSQGRGREDTQYF. CDR3 in DNA: TGCGCCAGCAGCCAAGGCCGGGGTCGGGAAGATACGCAGTATTTT.

Note on this clone: Other nucleotide sequences in the sample specify the same CDR3. This rearrangement joins TRBV2 to TRBJ2-3; 8 bases map to TRBD1. Trimming cost V 6 bases and J 3 bases; bases outside gene matches: 5. The germline gives CDR1 SNHLY, CDR2 FYNNEI. The CDR3 has 14 amino acids. CDR3 sequence (DNA): TGTGCCAGCAGCGGACAGGGAGGTACAGATACGCAGTATTTT. It is translated as CASSGQGGTDTQYF.

The chain uses TRBV5-6 and TRBJ1-2; 9 bases are shared with TRBD1. J was trimmed by 3 bases and V by 4 bases; bases with no gene match: 7. Germline loops: CDR1 SGHDT, CDR2 YYEEEE. This CDR3 has 15 residues. This CDR3 reads CASSPGQGNDYGYTF. CDR3 bases: TGTGCCAGCAGCCCCGGACAGGGGAACGACTATGGCTACACCTTC.

This clone was observed a few times. The rearrangement joins TRBV4-1 to TRBJ2-7; D unclear. The CDR3 covers 13 residues. The V gene lost 2 bases and the J gene lost 4 bases, with 9 bases spanning the gap. The V gene's germline CDR1 is MGHRA and CDR2 YSYEKL. CDR3 loop: CASSQRDTYEQYF. In DNA form, the CDR3 reads TGCGCCAGCAGCCAACGAGACACATACGAGCAGTACTTC.

The rearrangement joins TRBV6-1 to TRBJ2-7; tentative D call: TRBD2 (6 bases). Trimming stripped 4 bases from V and 3 bases from J, with 10 bases between. The CDR3 contains 13 residues. Germline values: CDR1 MNHNS, CDR2 SASEGT. The CDR3 DNA sequence: TGTGCCAGCAGTGTACGGGACTTCTACGAGCAGTACTTC. This translates into CASSVRDFYEQYF.

This chain links TRBV5-4 with TRBJ2-3, with a tentative D call TRBD1 (5 bases). CDR1 is SGHNT, CDR2 YYREEE, per germline (reference sequence). V lost 0 bases and J 8 bases, leaving 13 bases between the germline ends. This CDR3 has 14 residues. CDR3 sequence reads: CASSLESTGGTQYF. In DNA form, the CDR3 reads TGTGCCAGCAGCTTGGAATCCACAGGCGGTACGCAGTATTTT.

Regarding this clone: Other DNA sequences in the same sample also yield this CDR3. This chain uses TRBV30 with TRBJ1-5; D possibly corresponds to TRBD1 (5 bases). Trimming took 2 bases from V and 2 from J, leaving 7 bases between them. The CDR3 is made up of 13 amino acids. CDR1 is GTSNPN and CDR2 is SVGIG in the germline V gene (reference sequence). This chain's CDR3 is CAWSTRGNQPQHF. In DNA, the CDR3 is TGTGCCTGGAGTACCAGGGGCAATCAGCCCCAGCATTTT.